The rows below give T cell receptor beta chains drawn from one sample of a study of T-cell memory formation after mild COVID-19. Each CDR3 protein is one row after TCRdb ran MiXCR on the 5' RACE reads. The sample lists around 370,000 distinct CDR3 sequences; around 21% were seen once. The sequencing input was PBMCs or a T cell subset sorted from them (not recorded which). The receptors come from an adult woman who had mild COVID-19 (a few samples of this study predate the infection). Cell type and time point are not known. Both conserved end residues are part of each CDR3. D genes are given only for firm matches. Clone sizes are given selectively: once, few, many, or a class where the clone is expanded.

>TRBJ2-6|few|TRBV10-3|TRBD1
CAIRGQLGANVLTF
TGTGCCATCAGGGGACAGCTCGGGGCCAACGTCCTGACTTTC
>TRBJ2-1|-|TRBV4-2|-
CASSQSVSDEQFF
TGTGCCAGCAGCCAAAGTGTAAGCGATGAGCAGTTCTTC
>TRBJ2-2|few|TRBV20-1|TRBD1
CSARPSGRQGARNTGELFF
TGCAGTGCTAGACCATCAGGTCGACAGGGGGCTCGTAACACCGGGGAGCTGTTTTTT
>TRBJ2-3|few|TRBV3-1|-
CASSRVDGAQYF
TGTGCCAGCAGCCGGGTGGACGGGGCGCAGTATTTT
>TRBJ1-5|few|TRBV6-2/TRBV6-3|-
CASTQTNMGNQPQHF
TGTGCCAGCACCCAGACAAATATGGGCAATCAGCCCCAGCATTTT
>TRBJ1-1|few|TRBV7-3|TRBD1
CASSPDPQGTEAFF
TGTGCCAGCAGCCCAGATCCACAGGGGACTGAAGCTTTCTTT
>TRBJ2-7|-|TRBV5-4|TRBD2
CASSPSRDYSEQYF
TGTGCCAGCAGCCCGTCCCGGGACTATAGCGAGCAGTACTTC
>TRBJ1-1|-|TRBV5-6|TRBD1
CASSSGTGGMNTEAFF
TGTGCCAGCAGCTCAGGGACAGGCGGCATGAACACTGAAGCTTTCTTT
>TRBJ2-2|-|TRBV7-6|-
CASSFRTKDGELFF
TGTGCCAGCAGCTTTCGGACGAAGGACGGGGAGCTGTTTTTT
>TRBJ1-2|-|TRBV2|-
CASSGTRGQNYGYTF
TGTGCCAGCAGTGGCACCAGGGGCCAGAACTATGGCTACACCTTC
>TRBJ2-5|-|TRBV2|-
CASSFRSTQETQYF
TGTGCCAGCAGTTTCAGGTCCACCCAAGAGACCCAGTACTTC
>TRBJ2-1|few|TRBV7-8|TRBD1
CASSTTGLGLYNEQFF
TGTGCCAGCAGCACGACAGGGTTGGGTCTTTACAATGAGCAGTTCTTC
>TRBJ1-2|-|TRBV20-1|-
CSAGQNYGYTF
TGCAGTGCTGGGCAGAACTATGGCTACACCTTC
>TRBJ2-3|few|TRBV25-1|TRBD2
CASSELAGATDTQYF
TGTGCCAGCAGTGAACTAGCGGGAGCCACAGATACGCAGTATTTT
>TRBJ1-5|-|TRBV29-1|-
CSVQDGNQPQHF
TGCAGCGTTCAGGACGGAAATCAGCCCCAGCATTTT
>TRBJ2-7|many|TRBV5-6|TRBD1
CASSLGGLSYEQYF
TGTGCCAGCAGCTTAGGGGGCCTCTCCTACGAGCAGTACTTC
>TRBJ1-2|-|TRBV6-6|TRBD1
CASSSAGTGTYGYTF
TGTGCCAGCAGTTCAGCCGGGACAGGGACCTATGGCTACACCTTC
>TRBJ1-1|-|TRBV5-1|-
CASSLSTVNEAFF
TGCGCCAGCAGCTTGAGTACAGTTAATGAAGCTTTCTTT
>TRBJ1-5|-|TRBV6-5|TRBD1
CASKGDRGSNQPQHF
TGTGCCAGCAAGGGAGACAGGGGGAGCAATCAGCCCCAGCATTTT
>TRBJ2-7|-|TRBV29-1|TRBD1
CSVADRSSYEQYF
TGCAGCGTCGCGGACAGGTCGTCCTACGAGCAGTACTTC
>TRBJ2-3|-|TRBV6-5|-
CASSYAESTDTQYF
TGTGCCAGCAGTTACGCGGAGAGCACAGATACGCAGTATTTT
>TRBJ2-1|few|TRBV7-6|TRBD2
CASSLDDSGGTYAPYNEQFF
TGTGCCAGCAGCTTAGACGATAGCGGGGGGACCTACGCCCCCTACAATGAGCAGTTCTTC
>TRBJ2-5|few|TRBV29-1|-
CSPRGEGETQYF
TGCAGCCCCAGGGGGGAGGGAGAGACCCAGTACTTC
>TRBJ2-7|few|TRBV4-3|-
CASSQELSGSYEQYF
TGCGCCAGCAGCCAAGAGCTGTCAGGCTCCTACGAGCAGTACTTC
>TRBJ2-3|-|TRBV2|-
CASSYIVSDTQYF
TGTGCCAGCAGTTATATAGTTAGCGATACGCAGTATTTT
>TRBJ1-4|-|TRBV4-3|-
CASSQGQGMEKLFF
TGCGCCAGCAGCCAAGGGCAGGGGATGGAAAAACTGTTTTTT
>TRBJ2-5|few|TRBV2|TRBD2
CASSPPYVREGLQETQYF
TGTGCCAGCAGTCCCCCGTATGTTCGGGAGGGATTACAAGAGACCCAGTACTTC
>TRBJ2-7|few|TRBV7-2|-
CASSSSVRHEQYF
TGTGCCAGCAGCTCTTCTGTGCGCCACGAGCAGTACTTC
>TRBJ2-7|-|TRBV11-3|-
CASSLDWDPTYEQYF
TGTGCCAGCAGCCTAGATTGGGACCCTACCTACGAGCAGTACTTC
>TRBJ2-1|many|TRBV6-6|-
CASSSPVPNEQFF
TGTGCCAGCAGTAGCCCAGTTCCCAATGAGCAGTTCTTC
>TRBJ2-3|-|TRBV12-3/TRBV12-4|-
CASSHNPDTQYF
TGTGCCAGCAGTCACAACCCAGATACGCAGTATTTT
>TRBJ2-2|-|TRBV12-3/TRBV12-4|TRBD1
CASSQSGQGHGELFF
TGTGCCAGCAGTCAATCGGGACAGGGGCACGGGGAGCTGTTTTTT
>TRBJ1-1|few|TRBV29-1|-
CSARGGRGTEAFF
TGCAGCGCGAGGGGGGGAAGAGGGACTGAAGCTTTCTTT
>TRBJ1-2|-|TRBV4-3|-
CASSQDIEQLYGYTF
TGCGCCAGCAGCCAAGATATAGAGCAGCTCTATGGCTACACCTTC
>TRBJ2-7|few|TRBV9|TRBD1
CASSPSDRDGYEQYF
TGTGCCAGCAGCCCCTCCGACAGGGATGGTTACGAGCAGTACTTC
>TRBJ2-1|few|TRBV20-1|TRBD2
CSASRTSGANEQFF
TGCAGTGCTTCGCGGACTAGCGGCGCCAATGAGCAGTTCTTC
>TRBJ2-2|-|TRBV4-1|-
CASSHVDRELFF
TGCGCCAGCAGCCACGTGGATCGGGAGCTGTTTTTT